This T cell receptor beta chain was identified in a study of blood T cell repertoires in COVID-19. In the study overall: The United States, Italy and Spain provided the acute and convalescent COVID-19 samples. T cells, B-cell-depleted T cells, or PBMCs supplied cDNA or gDNA.

This CDR3 is 12 amino acids long. Germline loops: CDR1 SGHVS, CDR2 FNYEAQ. V lost 6 bases and J lost 7; bases outside the gene matches: 4. As originally analysed: Scientists estimated how many nucleated cells there were by amplifying reference gene primers. Some clones are missing from TCRdb's copy, which holds only in-frame ones; the method was immunoSEQ multiplex PCR. V and J calls and clone size follow that table, whereas D and trimming were derived from the DNA. The sample gives some 150,000 clones, roughly four fifths of which show up once; about 1.8% is in the top ten. This rearrangement joins TRBV7-6 to TRBJ2-3; the match to TRBD2 covers 7 bases. The sequenced sample consisted of peripheral blood. This TCR came from a man older than 75 with acute or convalescent COVID-19. CDR3 sequence (DNA): TGTGCCAGCAGAGCGGGGTCGAATACGCAGTATTTT. This encodes CASRAGSNTQYF. The whole variable domain, remainder taken from reference TRBV7-6 and TRBJ2-3, is GAGVSQSPRYKVTKRGQDVALRCDPISGHVSLYWYRQALGQGPEFLTYFNYEAQQDKSGLPNDRFSAERPEGSISTLTIQRTEQRDSAMYRCASRAGSNTQYFGPGTRLTVL.